This T cell receptor beta chain was obtained from a study of blood T cell repertoires in COVID-19. Assay used: immunoSEQ multiplex PCR; TCRdb lists only in-frame clones, some missing. The repertoire holds around 230,000 clones, with over 75% as singletons. The CDR3 loop spans 13 amino acids. Germline V gives CDR1 MRHNA, CDR2 SNTAGT. V lost 3 bases and J 7 bases, leaving 10 bases between the germline ends. V gene TRBV6-4 combines with J gene TRBJ2-4; a weak D match, TRBD1 (5 bases). This receptor was taken from a woman of 80 years or more with acute or convalescent COVID-19. Sequencing used peripheral blood. The DNA for the CDR3 is TGTGCCAGCAGTGAAATATCAGGGAACATTCAGTACTTC. Protein: CASSEISGNIQYF.